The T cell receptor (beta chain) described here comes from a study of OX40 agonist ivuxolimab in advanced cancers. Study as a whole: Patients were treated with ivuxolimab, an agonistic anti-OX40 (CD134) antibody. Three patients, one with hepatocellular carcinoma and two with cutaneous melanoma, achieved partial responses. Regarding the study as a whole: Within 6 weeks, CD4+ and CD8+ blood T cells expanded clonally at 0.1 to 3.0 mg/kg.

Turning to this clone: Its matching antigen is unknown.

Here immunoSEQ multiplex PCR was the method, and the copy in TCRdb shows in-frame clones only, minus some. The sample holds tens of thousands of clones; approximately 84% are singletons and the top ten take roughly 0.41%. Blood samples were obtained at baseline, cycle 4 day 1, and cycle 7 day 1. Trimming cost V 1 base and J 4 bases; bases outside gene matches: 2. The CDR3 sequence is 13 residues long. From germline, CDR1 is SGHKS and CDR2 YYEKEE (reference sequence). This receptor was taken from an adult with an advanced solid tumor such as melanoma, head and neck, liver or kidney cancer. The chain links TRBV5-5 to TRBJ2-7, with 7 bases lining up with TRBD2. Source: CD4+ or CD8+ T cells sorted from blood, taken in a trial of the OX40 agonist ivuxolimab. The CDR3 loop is CASSLTAGYEQYF. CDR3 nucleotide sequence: TGTGCCAGCAGCTTGACAGCGGGGTACGAGCAGTACTTC. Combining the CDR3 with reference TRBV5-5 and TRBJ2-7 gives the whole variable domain DAGVTQSPTHLIKTRGQQVTLRCSPISGHKSVSWYQQVLGQGPQFIFQYYEKEERGRGNFPDRFSARQFPNYSSELNVNALLLGDSALYLCASSLTAGYEQYFGPGTRLTVT.